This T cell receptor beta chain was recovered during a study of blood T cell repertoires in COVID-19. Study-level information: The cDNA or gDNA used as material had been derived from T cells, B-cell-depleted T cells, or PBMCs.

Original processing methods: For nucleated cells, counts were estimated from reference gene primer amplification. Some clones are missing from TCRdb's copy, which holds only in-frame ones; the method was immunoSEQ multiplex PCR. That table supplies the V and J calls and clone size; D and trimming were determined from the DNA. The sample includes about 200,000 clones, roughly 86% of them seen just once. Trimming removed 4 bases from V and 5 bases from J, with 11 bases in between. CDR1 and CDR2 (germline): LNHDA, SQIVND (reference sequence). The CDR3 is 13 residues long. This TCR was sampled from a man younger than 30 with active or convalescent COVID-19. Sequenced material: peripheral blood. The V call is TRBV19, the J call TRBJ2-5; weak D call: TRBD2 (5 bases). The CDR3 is CASSREPTETQYF. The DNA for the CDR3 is TGTGCCAGTAGTAGGGAGCCTACGGAGACCCAGTACTTC.